Following are 22 T cell receptor beta chains from one sample sequenced in a study of blood T cells in healthy people across ages. Then a second PCR, running roughly 6 to 12 cycles, was carried out with a sample-barcoded 5' primer and a J-beta primer mix. Each CDR3 protein gets one entry after TCRdb re-called the 5' RACE reads with MiXCR. The data contain 1.5 million to 2 million distinct CDR3 sequences, about 49% of them singletons. Sample: blood. The receptors derive from a woman aged 40 to 50 in good health.

The chain joins TRBV5-1 to TRBJ2-1, with D maybe TRBD2 (7 bases). The V gene's germline CDR1 is SGHRS and CDR2 YFSETQ. V was cut by 0 bases and J by 7 bases, with 11 bases left in between. This CDR3 has 14 residues. The CDR3 sequence is CASSLVGGQNEQFF. The CDR3, as DNA: TGCGCCAGCAGCTTGGTGGGGGGGCAGAATGAGCAGTTCTTC.

The V call is TRBV5-1, the J call TRBJ2-3; 11 bases map to TRBD2. The ends lost 4 bases at V and 4 bases at J; junction bases unmatched: 8. CDR1 is SGHRS and CDR2 is YFSETQ in the germline V gene. This CDR3 comprises 16 residues. CDR3 region: CASSATSGVFADTQYF. CDR3 coding DNA: TGCGCCAGCAGCGCGACTAGCGGGGTTTTTGCAGATACGCAGTATTTT.

This clonotype was detected only a few times. V gene TRBV27 combines with J gene TRBJ2-5, with 10 nucleotides matching TRBD1. Germline values: CDR1 MNHEY, CDR2 SMNVEV (reference sequence). The J segment lost 5 bases and the V segment lost 4 bases, leaving 7 bases of the junction unmatched. The CDR3 contains 15 residues. In nucleotides, the CDR3 is TGTGCCAGCAGTTCTTTCGGGACAGGGGATGAGACCCAGTACTTC. The encoded protein is CASSSFGTGDETQYF.

This chain joins TRBV27 and TRBJ1-1, with TRBD1 matching 8 bases. This CDR3 is built from 11 residues. The V gene end was trimmed by 6 bases and the J gene end by 8 bases; junction bases not matched to a gene: 2. Germline V gene sequence: CDR1 MNHEY, CDR2 SMNVEV (reference sequence). The CDR3 coding sequence is TGTGCCAGCAGCTACAGGGGGGAAGCTTTCTTT. Amino acid sequence: CASSYRGEAFF.

V usage is TRBV20-1 and J usage is TRBJ2-1; D is unclear. The CDR3 is 16 amino acids. From germline, CDR1 is DFQATT and CDR2 SNEGSKA (reference sequence). V lost 5 bases and J 0 bases, leaving 17 bases between the germline ends. Here the CDR3 reads CSAYPRGRSSYNEQFF. CDR3 DNA sequence: TGCAGTGCTTACCCCCGCGGTCGGAGCTCCTACAATGAGCAGTTCTTC.

The CDR3, as DNA: TGTGCCAGCAGGACAGGGGGCGCGTACCAAGAGACCCAGTACTTC. The encoded protein is CASRTGGAYQETQYF. The rearrangement uses TRBV2 and TRBJ2-5, with 10 bases matching TRBD1. From germline, CDR1 is SNHLY and CDR2 FYNNEI. The V gene end was trimmed by 6 bases and the J gene end by 0 bases; junction bases not matched to a gene: 4. CDR3 size: 15 residues.

The rearrangement joins TRBV6-2 or TRBV6-3 to TRBJ2-6, with 9 nucleotides matching TRBD1. CDR1 and CDR2 (germline): MNHEY, SVGEGT. CDR3 length: 18 amino acids. The J segment lost 4 bases and the V segment lost 4 bases, leaving 11 bases of the junction unmatched. CDR3 in DNA: TGTGCCAGCAGTTCACGTCCCGGGACAGGGTCCGGGGCCAACGTCCTGACTTTC. It codes for CASSSRPGTGSGANVLTF.

Of note for this clonotype: One end of the junction does not line up with germline, which may come from a read error. The chain uses TRBV7-2 and TRBJ1-2; 7 bases align to TRBD1. This CDR3 has 16 amino acids. Germline V gene sequence: CDR1 SGHTA, CDR2 FQGNSA. This CDR3 reads CANSLAGSRGDYGYTF. In nucleotides, the CDR3 is TGTGCCAACAGCTTAGCAGGGTCCAGGGGGGACTATGGCTACACCTTC.

The chain employs TRBV12-3 or TRBV12-4 and TRBJ2-7; 10 nucleotides line up with TRBD1. V lost 5 bases, J lost 3 bases, and 7 bases stayed unmatched. The CDR3 totals 15 residues. Here the CDR3 reads CASSVTGTGDYEQYF. The DNA of the CDR3 is TGTGCCAGCAGTGTGACCGGGACAGGGGACTACGAGCAGTACTTC.

This clonotype was detected only a few times. The V call is TRBV12-3 or TRBV12-4, the J call TRBJ2-1, with TRBD2 identical over 8 bases. This CDR3 is 16 amino acids long. With 5 bases clipped from V and 0 bases from J, the junction kept 6 bases outside the gene matches. The CDR3 spells CASSRLALSSYNEQFF. In DNA form, the CDR3 reads TGTGCCAGCAGTAGACTAGCGTTAAGCTCCTACAATGAGCAGTTCTTC.

The V call is TRBV4-2, the J call TRBJ2-3, with D hard to call. The CDR3 covers 15 residues. Germline CDR1 is LGHNA and CDR2 is YNFKEQ. V gave up 0 bases and J gave up 0 bases, with 7 bases separating them. The CDR3 DNA follows: TGTGCCAGCAGCCAAGAGCCATCTAGCACAGATACGCAGTATTTT. It encodes CASSQEPSSTDTQYF.

In this sample, this clonotype turned up a few times. The CDR3 DNA follows: TGTGCCAGCTCAGAAAGCGGACCCTCCTACGAGCAGTACTTC. Its protein product is CASSESGPSYEQYF. This chain joins TRBV18 and TRBJ2-7; maybe TRBD2 (5 bases). Germline loops: CDR1 KGHSH, CDR2 LQKENI. V was trimmed by 5 bases and J by 0 bases, leaving 11 bases between them. This CDR3 is built from 14 residues.

The V gene is TRBV24-1, the J gene TRBJ2-3; a weak D match, TRBD1 (6 bases). V lost 4 bases to trimming and J lost 6 bases, with 13 bases between them. The CDR3 has 14 residues. The germline V gene encodes CDR1 KGHDR and CDR2 SFDVKD. This chain's CDR3 is CATSEGRTADTQYF. The CDR3 DNA sequence: TGTGCCACCAGTGAGGGTCGGACAGCCGATACGCAGTATTTT.

This rearrangement joins TRBV27 to TRBJ2-7; 7 positions agree with TRBD1. Per the germline V gene, CDR1 is MNHEY and CDR2 is SMNVEV (reference sequence). The junction had 10 bases not matched to a gene; V was cut back by 5 bases and J by 0 bases. The CDR3 covers 16 residues. The CDR3 nucleotides are TGTGCCAGCAGTAGGGGAAAAGGGGGCTACTCCTACGAGCAGTACTTC. This translates into CASSRGKGGYSYEQYF.

The J gene is TRBJ2-1, the V gene TRBV20-1; D is undetermined. The CDR3 totals 14 residues. Trimming cost V 0 bases and J 4 bases, with 10 bases left between them. Germline CDR1 reads DFQATT; CDR2 reads SNEGSKA (reference sequence). This CDR3 is CSARDPTEYNEQFF. The CDR3 nucleotides read TGCAGTGCTAGAGATCCGACTGAATACAATGAGCAGTTCTTC.

This chain connects TRBV4-2 to TRBJ1-2, with TRBD1 identical over 7 bases. CDR1 is LGHNA and CDR2 is YNFKEQ in the germline V gene. The CDR3 has 14 residues. The junction had 8 bases not matched to a gene; V was cut back by 2 bases and J by 8 bases. The CDR3 sequence: CASSQSQGEVGYTF. Written as DNA, the CDR3 is TGTGCCAGCAGCCAATCTCAGGGGGAGGTGGGCTACACCTTC.

The chain recombines TRBV2 with TRBJ2-7; possible D gene TRBD2, 6 bases. V lost 7 bases and J 5 bases, leaving 15 bases between the germline ends. This CDR3 contains 13 residues. Germline CDR1 is SNHLY and CDR2 is FYNNEI. The CDR3 reads CASKEAWRDEQYF. CDR3 coding DNA: TGTGCCAGCAAAGAGGCCTGGAGGGACGAGCAGTACTTC.

This clonotype has only a few counts. The V and J genes are TRBV4-3 and TRBJ2-6; no definite D call. V was clipped by 0 bases and J by 0 bases, with 12 bases between them. The CDR3 length is 18 residues. Germline V gene data show CDR1 as LGHNA and CDR2 as YSLEER. CDR3 coding DNA: TGCGCCAGCAGCCAAGATCTGAGGTTTAGCTCTGGGGCCAACGTCCTGACTTTC. This encodes CASSQDLRFSSGANVLTF.

With regard to this clonotype: One end of the junction does not line up with germline, which may come from a read error. J is TRBJ2-5 and V is TRBV5-6, with D hard to call. The tail of the sequence fits TRBJ2-7 better, so the J call may be wrong. CDR1 is SGHDT and CDR2 is YYEEEE in the germline V gene. CDR3 length equals 13 residues. CDR3 coding DNA: TGTGCCAGCGGCTTGGGCTCAGCCTACGAGCAGTACTTC. Translated: CASGLGSAYEQYF.

The chain recombines TRBV28 with TRBJ1-2, with D unresolved. CDR1 MDHEN and CDR2 SYDVKM come from the germline V gene. This CDR3 region has 15 residues. Trimming stripped 4 bases from V and 0 bases from J, with 12 bases between. The CDR3 DNA sequence: TGTGCCAGCAGTTCCCCTCCCGGATCTAACTATGGCTACACCTTC. Translation: CASSSPPGSNYGYTF.

J is TRBJ1-5 and V is TRBV15; 8 positions agree with TRBD1. Germline assignment: CDR1 LNHNV and CDR2 YYDKDF (reference sequence). The junction had 2 bases not matched to a gene; V was cut back by 5 bases and J by 2 bases. The CDR3 covers 14 residues. The CDR3 sequence: CATSHRGGNQPQHF. DNA for the CDR3: TGTGCCACCAGCCACAGGGGGGGCAATCAGCCCCAGCATTTT.

The V gene is TRBV20-1, the J gene TRBJ2-5, with 8 bases matching TRBD1. Trimming removed 3 bases from V and 5 bases from J; junction bases left unmatched: 8. This CDR3 region has 14 residues. Germline values: CDR1 DFQATT, CDR2 SNEGSKA (reference sequence). The CDR3 region is CSASFGQGVETQYF. The DNA of the CDR3 is TGCAGTGCTAGTTTCGGACAGGGTGTGGAGACCCAGTACTTC.